This TCR beta chain was observed in a study of blood T cell repertoires in COVID-19. Overall study context: Acute-phase and convalescent COVID-19 samples originated in the United States, Italy and Spain. Nucleic acid was either cDNA or gDNA, and it came from T cells, B-cell-depleted T cells, or PBMCs.

This CDR3 region has 15 residues. The ends lost 5 bases at V and 0 bases at J; junction bases unmatched: 5. The germline CDR1 and CDR2 sequences are SGHTS and YDEGEE. Under the authors' procedure: For nucleated cells, counts were estimated from reference gene primer amplification. Libraries were prepared by immunoSEQ multiplex PCR; TCRdb keeps only in-frame clonotypes and omits some of them. Clone size and V and J calls were adopted from that table, with D and trimming inferred from the DNA. Of 150,000 to 200,000 clones listed, about nine tenths are singletons. This clonotype originated in a man aged 35 to 55 with acute or convalescent COVID-19. The chain joins TRBV5-8 to TRBJ2-1; TRBD2 agrees at 7 bases. Source material: peripheral blood. As DNA, the CDR3 is TGTGCCAGCAGACGGCGGGGGAGCTCCTACAATGAGCAGTTCTTC. Translating it yields CASRRRGSSYNEQFF.